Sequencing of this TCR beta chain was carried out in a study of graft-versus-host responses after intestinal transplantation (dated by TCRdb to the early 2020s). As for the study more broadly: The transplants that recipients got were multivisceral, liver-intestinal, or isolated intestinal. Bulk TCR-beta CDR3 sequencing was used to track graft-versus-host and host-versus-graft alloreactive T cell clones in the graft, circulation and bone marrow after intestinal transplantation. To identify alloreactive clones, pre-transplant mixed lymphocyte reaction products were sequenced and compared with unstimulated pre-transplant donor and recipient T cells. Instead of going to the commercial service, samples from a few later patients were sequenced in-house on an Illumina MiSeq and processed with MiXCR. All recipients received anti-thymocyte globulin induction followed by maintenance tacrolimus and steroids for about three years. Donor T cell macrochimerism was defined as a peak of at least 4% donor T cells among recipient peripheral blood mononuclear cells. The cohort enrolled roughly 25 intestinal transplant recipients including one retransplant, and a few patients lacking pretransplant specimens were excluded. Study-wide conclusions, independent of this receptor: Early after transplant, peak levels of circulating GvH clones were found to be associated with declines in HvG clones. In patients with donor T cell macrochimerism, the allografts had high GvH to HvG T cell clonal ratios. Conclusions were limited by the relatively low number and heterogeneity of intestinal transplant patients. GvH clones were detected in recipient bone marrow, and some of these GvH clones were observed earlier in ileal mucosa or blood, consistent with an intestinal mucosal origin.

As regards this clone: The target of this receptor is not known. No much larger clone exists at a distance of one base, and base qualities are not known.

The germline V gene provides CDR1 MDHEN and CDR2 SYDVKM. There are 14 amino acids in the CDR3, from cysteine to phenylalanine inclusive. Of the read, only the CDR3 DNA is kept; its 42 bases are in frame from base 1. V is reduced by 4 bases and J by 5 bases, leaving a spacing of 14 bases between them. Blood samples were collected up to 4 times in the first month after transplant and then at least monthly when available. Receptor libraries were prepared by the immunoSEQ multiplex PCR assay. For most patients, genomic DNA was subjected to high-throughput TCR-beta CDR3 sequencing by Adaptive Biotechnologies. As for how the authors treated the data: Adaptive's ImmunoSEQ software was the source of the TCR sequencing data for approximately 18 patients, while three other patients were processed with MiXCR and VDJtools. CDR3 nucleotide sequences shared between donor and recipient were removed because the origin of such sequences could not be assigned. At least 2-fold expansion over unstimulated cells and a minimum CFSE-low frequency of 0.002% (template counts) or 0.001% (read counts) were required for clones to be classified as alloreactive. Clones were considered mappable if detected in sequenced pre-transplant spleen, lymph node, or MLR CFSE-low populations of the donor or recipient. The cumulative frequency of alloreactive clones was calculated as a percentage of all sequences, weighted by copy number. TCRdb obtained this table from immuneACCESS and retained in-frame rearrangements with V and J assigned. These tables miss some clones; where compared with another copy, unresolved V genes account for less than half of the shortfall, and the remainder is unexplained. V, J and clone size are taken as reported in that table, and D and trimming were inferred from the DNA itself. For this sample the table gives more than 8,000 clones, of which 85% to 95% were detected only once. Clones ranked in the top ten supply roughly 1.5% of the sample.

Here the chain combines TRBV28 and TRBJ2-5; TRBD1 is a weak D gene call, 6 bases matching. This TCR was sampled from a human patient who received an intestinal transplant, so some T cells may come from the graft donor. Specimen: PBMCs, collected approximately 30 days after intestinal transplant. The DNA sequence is TGTGCCAGCAGTTCCCCTTTCAGGGGTGAGACCCAGTACTTC. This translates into CASSSPFRGETQYF. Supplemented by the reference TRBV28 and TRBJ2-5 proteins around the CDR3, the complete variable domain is DVKVTQSSRYLVKRTGEKVFLECVQDMDHENMFWYRQDPGLGLRLIYFSYDVKMKEKGDIPEGYSVSREKKERFSLILESASTNQTSMYLCASSSPFRGETQYFGPGTRLLVL.